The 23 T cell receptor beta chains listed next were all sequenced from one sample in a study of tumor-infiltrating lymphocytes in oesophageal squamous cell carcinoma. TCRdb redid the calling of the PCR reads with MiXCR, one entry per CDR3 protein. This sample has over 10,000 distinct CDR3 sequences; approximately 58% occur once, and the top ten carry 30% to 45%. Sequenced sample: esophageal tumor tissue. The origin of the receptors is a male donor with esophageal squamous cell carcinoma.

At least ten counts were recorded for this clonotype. As DNA, the CDR3 is TGCGCCAGCAGCTTGGCCGGCGACTCCTACGAGCAGTACTTC. It translates to CASSLAGDSYEQYF. The rearrangement links TRBV5-1 to TRBJ2-7; D gene uncertain. CDR1 and CDR2 (germline): SGHRS, YFSETQ. Deletions cut 0 bases from V and 0 bases from J, with 7 bases between. The CDR3 sequence is 14 residues long.

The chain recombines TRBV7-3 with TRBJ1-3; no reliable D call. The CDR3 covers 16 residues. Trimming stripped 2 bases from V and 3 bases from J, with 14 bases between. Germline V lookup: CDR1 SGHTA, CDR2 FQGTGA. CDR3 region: CASSLGGPTLGNTIYF. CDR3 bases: TGTGCCAGCAGCTTAGGAGGACCAACCCTTGGAAACACCATATATTTT. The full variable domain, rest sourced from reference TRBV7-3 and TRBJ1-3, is GAGVSQTPSNKVTEKGKYVELRCDPISGHTALYWYRQSLGQGPEFLIYFQGTGAADDSGLPNDRFFAVRPEGSVSTLKIQRTERGDSAVYLCASSLGGPTLGNTIYFGEGSWLTVV.

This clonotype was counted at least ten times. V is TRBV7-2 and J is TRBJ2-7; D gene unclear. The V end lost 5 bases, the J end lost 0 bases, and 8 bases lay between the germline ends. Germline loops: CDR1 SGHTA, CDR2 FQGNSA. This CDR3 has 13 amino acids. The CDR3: CASSLASSYEQYF. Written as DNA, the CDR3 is TGTGCCAGCAGCCTGGCAAGCTCCTACGAGCAGTACTTC.

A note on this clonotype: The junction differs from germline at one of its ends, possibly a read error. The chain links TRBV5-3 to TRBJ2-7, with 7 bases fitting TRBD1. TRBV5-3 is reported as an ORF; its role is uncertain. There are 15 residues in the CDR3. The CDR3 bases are TGTGCCAGCAGCTTAGGGGGCTCTACCTCCTACGAGCAGTACTTC. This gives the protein CASSLGGSTSYEQYF.

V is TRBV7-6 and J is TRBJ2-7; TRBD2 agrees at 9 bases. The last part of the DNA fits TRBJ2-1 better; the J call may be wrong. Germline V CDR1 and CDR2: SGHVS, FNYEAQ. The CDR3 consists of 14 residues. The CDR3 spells CASSNAAGGYEQFF. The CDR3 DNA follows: TGTGCCAGCAGTAATGCAGCGGGAGGCTACGAGCAGTTCTTC.

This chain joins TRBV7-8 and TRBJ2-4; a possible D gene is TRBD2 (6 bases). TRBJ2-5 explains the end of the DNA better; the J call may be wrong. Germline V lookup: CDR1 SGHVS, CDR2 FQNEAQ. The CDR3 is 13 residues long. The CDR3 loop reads CASSFTGEETQYF. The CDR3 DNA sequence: TGTGCCAGCAGCTTCACGGGGGAAGAGACCCAGTACTTC.

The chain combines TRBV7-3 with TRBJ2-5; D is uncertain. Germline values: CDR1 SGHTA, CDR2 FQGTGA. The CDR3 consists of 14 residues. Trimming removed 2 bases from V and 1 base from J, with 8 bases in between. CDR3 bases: TGTGCCAGCAGCTTAGGTTCGGGCCAAGAGACCCAGTACTTC. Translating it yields CASSLGSGQETQYF.

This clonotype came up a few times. CDR3 DNA sequence: TGTGCCACCAGTGATCCGGGACAGGGGTCCGCAGATACGCAGTATTTT. As protein: CATSDPGQGSADTQYF. J is TRBJ2-3 and V is TRBV24-1; 10 bases line up with TRBD1. The CDR3 loop spans 16 amino acids. V was clipped by 3 bases and J by 4 bases; unmatched bases: 6. Germline loops: CDR1 KGHDR, CDR2 SFDVKD.

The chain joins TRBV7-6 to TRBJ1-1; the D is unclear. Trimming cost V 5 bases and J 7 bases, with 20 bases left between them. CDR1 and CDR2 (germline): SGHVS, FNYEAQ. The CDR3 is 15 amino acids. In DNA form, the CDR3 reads TGTGCCAGCAGCCCCCGAGAGGCGGGATGGAGTGAAGCTTTCTTT. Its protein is CASSPREAGWSEAFF.

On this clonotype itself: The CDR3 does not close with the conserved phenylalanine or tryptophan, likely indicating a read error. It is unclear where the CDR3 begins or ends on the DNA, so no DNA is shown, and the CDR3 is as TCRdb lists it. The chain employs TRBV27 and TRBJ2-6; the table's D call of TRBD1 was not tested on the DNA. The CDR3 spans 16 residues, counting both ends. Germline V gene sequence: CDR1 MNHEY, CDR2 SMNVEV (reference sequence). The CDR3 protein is CASRMDSFNSPLHFGP.

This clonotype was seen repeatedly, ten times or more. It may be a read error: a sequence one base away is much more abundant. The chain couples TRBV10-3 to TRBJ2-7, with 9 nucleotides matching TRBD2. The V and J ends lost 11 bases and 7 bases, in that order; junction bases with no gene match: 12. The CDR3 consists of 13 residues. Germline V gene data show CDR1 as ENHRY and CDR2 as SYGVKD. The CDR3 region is CAQASGEGNEQYF. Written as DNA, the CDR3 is TGTGCCCAGGCTAGCGGGGAAGGGAATGAGCAGTACTTC.

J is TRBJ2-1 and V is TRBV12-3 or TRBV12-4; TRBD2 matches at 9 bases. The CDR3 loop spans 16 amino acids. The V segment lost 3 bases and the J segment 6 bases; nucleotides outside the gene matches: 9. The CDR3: CASSFLAGSLANEQFF. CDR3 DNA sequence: TGTGCCAGCAGTTTTCTAGCGGGGTCGCTTGCCAATGAGCAGTTCTTC.

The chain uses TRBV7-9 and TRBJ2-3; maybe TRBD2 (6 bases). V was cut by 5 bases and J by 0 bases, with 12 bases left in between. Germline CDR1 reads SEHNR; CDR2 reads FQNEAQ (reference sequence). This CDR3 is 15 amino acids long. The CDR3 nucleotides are TGTGCCAGCAGCATGGAGCGGGCTAGCACAGATACGCAGTATTTT. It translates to CASSMERASTDTQYF.

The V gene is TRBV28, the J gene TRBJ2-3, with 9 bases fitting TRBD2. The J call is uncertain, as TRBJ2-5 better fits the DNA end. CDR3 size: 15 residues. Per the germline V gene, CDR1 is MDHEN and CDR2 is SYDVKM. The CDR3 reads CASSPLIAGVETQYF. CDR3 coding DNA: TGTGCCAGCTCCCCTCTCATAGCGGGAGTGGAGACCCAGTACTTC.

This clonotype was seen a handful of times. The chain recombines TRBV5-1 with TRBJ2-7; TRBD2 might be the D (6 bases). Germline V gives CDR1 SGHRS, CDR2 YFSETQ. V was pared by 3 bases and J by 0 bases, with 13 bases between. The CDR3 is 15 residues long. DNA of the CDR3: TGCGCCAGCAGCTATTTAGCGGAGGGCTCCTACGAGCAGTACTTC. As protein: CASSYLAEGSYEQYF.

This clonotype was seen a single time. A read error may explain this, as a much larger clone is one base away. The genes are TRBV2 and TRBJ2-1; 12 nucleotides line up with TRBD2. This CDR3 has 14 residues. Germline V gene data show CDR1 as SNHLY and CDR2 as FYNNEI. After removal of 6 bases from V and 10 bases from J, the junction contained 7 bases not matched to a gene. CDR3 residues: CASSTSGRRGEQFF. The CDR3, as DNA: TGTGCCAGCAGCACTAGCGGGAGGAGAGGGGAGCAGTTCTTC.

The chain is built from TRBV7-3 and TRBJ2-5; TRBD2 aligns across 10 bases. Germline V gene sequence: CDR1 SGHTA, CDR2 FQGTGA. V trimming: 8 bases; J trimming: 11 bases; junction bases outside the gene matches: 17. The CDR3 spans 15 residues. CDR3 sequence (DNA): TGTGCCAGCGTCCGATCTAGCGGGAGCTACAATGAGCAGTACTTC. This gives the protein CASVRSSGSYNEQYF.

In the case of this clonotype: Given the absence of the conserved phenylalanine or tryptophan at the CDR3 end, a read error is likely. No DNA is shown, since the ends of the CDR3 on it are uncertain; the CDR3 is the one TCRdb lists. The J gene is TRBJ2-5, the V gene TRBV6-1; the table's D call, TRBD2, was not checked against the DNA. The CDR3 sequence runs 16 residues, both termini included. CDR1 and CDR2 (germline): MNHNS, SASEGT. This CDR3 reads CASSGTVDNSPLHFGN.

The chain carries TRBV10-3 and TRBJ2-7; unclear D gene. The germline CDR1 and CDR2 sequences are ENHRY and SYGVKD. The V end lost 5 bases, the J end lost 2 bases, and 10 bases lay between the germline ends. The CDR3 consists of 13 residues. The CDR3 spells CAISLGGAYEQYF. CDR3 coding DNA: TGTGCCATCAGTTTGGGTGGGGCCTACGAGCAGTACTTC.

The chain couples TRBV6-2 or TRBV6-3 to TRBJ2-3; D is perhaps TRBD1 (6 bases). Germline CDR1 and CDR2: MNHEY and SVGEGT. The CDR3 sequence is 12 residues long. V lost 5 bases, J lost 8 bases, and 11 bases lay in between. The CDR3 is CASSVQGGTQYF. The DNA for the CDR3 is TGTGCCAGCAGTGTACAGGGCGGTACGCAGTATTTT.

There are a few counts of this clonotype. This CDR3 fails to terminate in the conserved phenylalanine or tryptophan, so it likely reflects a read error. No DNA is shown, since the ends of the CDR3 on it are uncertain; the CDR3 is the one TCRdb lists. This CDR3 is CASSSDSYNSPLHFGN. This rearrangement joins TRBV7-2 to TRBJ2-5; TRBD1, the D gene given by the table, was not confirmed from the DNA. Including both end residues, the CDR3 is 16 amino acids long. Germline lookup yields CDR1 SGHTA and CDR2 FQGNSA.

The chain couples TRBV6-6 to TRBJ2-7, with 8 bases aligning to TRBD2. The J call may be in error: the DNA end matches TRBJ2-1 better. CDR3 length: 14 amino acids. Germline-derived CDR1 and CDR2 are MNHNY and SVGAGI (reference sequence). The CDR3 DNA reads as TGTGCCAGCAGTCCCGAATGGCCGGGGGGGAGTCAGTTCTTC. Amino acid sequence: CASSPEWPGGSQFF.

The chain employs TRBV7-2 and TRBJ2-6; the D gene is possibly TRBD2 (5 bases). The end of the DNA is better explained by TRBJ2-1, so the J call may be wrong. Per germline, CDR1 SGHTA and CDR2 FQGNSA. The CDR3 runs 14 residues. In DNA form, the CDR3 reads TGTGCCAGCAGCCCCCAATTTAATAGCGATGAGCAGTTCTTC. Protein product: CASSPQFNSDEQFF.